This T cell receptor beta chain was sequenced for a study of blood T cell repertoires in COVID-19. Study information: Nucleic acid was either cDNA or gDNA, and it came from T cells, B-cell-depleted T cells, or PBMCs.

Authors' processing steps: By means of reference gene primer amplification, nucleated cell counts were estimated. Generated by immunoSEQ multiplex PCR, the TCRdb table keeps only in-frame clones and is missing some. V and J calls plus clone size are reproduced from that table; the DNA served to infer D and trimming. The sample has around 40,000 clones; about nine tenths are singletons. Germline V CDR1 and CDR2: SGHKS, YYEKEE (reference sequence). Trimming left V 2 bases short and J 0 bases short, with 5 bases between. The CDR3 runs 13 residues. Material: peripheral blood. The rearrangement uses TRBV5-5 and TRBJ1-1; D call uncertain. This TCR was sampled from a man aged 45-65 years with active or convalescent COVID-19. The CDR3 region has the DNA TGTGCCAGCAGCTTTAATGTGAACACTGAAGCTTTCTTT. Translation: CASSFNVNTEAFF. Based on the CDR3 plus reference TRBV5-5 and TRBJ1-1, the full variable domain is DAGVTQSPTHLIKTRGQQVTLRCSPISGHKSVSWYQQVLGQGPQFIFQYYEKEERGRGNFPDRFSARQFPNYSSELNVNALLLGDSALYLCASSFNVNTEAFFGQGTRLTVV.